The T cell receptor beta chain under discussion was sequenced for a study of shared clonotypes between healthy human individuals. Here immunoSEQ multiplex PCR was the method, and the copy in TCRdb shows in-frame clones only, minus some. The repertoire consists of roughly 1 million clones, with around 75% occurring once and the leading ten covering approximately 1.5%. Findings and caveats of the study: Clonotype sharing levels among donors were expected to vary with sequencing depth. The sampled material consisted only of blood, and tissue repertoires are likely to differ.

This CDR3 region has 15 residues. V was pared by 4 bases and J by 3 bases, with 5 bases of the junction left unmatched. CDR1 is SGHRS, CDR2 YFSETQ, per germline. Donors were healthy HIV-negative adults without recent acute infections or vaccinations. As regards this clone: Its cognate antigen is unknown.

The rearrangement uses TRBV5-1 and TRBJ1-4; 8 bases align to TRBD1. Sequenced sample: memory CD4+ T cells sorted from blood. The subset: CD45RA-negative fraction. This clonotype originated in a man aged 18 to 29 in good health. DNA of the CDR3: TGCGCCAGCAGCGAGACAGGGGCCGCTAATGAAAAACTGTTTTTT. Residues: CASSETGAANEKLFF.